This T cell receptor beta chain was identified in a study of blood T cell repertoires in COVID-19. Whole-study context: T cells, B-cell-depleted T cells, or PBMCs supplied cDNA or gDNA.

It was during active infection that Seattle patients were enrolled and then longitudinally followed. Per the original data handling: Estimation of nucleated cell counts relied on the amplification of reference gene primers. Sequenced by immunoSEQ multiplex PCR; TCRdb stores in-frame clones only, minus some. The V and J calls and clone size were taken over from that table, and D and trimming were inferred from the DNA. The data contain about 11,000 clones, 70% to 85% of them seen just once; the ten biggest clones take up roughly 6.7%. This CDR3 spans 14 amino acids. Trimming left V 1 base short and J 0 bases short, with 7 bases between. CDR1 and CDR2 (germline): MGHRA, YSYEKL.

Sequenced sample: peripheral blood. The TCR was taken from a man aged 60 to 75 with COVID-19, enrolled during active disease. This chain joins TRBV4-1 and TRBJ2-7; D is possibly TRBD1 (5 bases). The CDR3 DNA reads TGCGCCAGCAGCCAAGGACAGAGCTCCTACGAGCAGTACTTC. Its protein product is CASSQGQSSYEQYF.